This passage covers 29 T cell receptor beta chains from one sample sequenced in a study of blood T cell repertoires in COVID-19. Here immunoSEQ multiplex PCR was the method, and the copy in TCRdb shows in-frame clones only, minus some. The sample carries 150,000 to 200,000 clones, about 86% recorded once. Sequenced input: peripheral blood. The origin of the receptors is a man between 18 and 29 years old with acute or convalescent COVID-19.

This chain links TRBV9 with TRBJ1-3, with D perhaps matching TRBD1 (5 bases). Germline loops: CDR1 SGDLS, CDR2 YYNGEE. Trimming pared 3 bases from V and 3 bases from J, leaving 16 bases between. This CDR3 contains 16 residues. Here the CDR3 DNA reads TGTGCCAGCAGCGCACCGGGGGGGTTGGTTGGAAACACCATATATTTT. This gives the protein CASSAPGGLVGNTIYF. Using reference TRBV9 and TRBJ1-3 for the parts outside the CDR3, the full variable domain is DSGVTQTPKHLITATGQRVTLRCSPRSGDLSVYWYQQSLDQGLQFLIQYYNGEERAKGNILERFSAQQFPDLHSELNLSSLELGDSALYFCASSAPGGLVGNTIYFGEGSWLTVV.

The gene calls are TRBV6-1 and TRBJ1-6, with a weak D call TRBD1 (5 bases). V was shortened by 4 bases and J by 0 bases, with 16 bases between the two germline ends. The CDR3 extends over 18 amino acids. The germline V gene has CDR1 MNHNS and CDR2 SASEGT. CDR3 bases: TGTGCCAGCAGTGCTATCCCCAGGGTTCTCTCCTATAATTCACCCCTCCACTTT. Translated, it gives CASSAIPRVLSYNSPLHF.

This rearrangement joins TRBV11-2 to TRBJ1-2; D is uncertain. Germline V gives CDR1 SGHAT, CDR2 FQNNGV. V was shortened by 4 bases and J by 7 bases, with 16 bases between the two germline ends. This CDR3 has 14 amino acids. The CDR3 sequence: CASSSFYGEVGYTF. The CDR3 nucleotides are TGTGCCAGCAGCTCTTTTTATGGGGAGGTTGGCTACACCTTC.

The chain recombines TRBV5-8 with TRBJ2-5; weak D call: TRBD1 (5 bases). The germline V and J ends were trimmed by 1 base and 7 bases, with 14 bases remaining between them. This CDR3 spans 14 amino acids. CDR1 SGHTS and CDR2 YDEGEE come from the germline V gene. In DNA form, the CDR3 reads TGTGCCAGCAGCTTGAGTACGAACGACAGGACCCAGTACTTC. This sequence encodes CASSLSTNDRTQYF.

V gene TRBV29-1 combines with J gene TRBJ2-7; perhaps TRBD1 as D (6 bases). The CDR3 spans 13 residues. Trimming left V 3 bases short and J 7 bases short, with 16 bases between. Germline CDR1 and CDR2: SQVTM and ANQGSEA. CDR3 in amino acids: CSVEYYRDHEQYF. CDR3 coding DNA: TGCAGCGTTGAGTATTACAGGGACCATGAGCAGTACTTC.

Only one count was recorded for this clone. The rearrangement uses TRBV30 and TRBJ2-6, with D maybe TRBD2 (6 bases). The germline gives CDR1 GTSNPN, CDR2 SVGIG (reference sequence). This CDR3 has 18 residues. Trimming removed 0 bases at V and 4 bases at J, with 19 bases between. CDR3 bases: TGTGCCTGGAGTGTACGGCGGAGGGAGGCGGAAGGGGCCAACGTCCTGACTTTC. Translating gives CAWSVRRREAEGANVLTF.

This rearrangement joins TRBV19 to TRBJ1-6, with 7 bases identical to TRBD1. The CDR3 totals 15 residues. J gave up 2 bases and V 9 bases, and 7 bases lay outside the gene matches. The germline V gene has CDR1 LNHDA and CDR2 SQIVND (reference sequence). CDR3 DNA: TGTGCCAGCTCAACAGGGGCCACCTATAATTCACCCCTCCACTTT. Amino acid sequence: CASSTGATYNSPLHF.

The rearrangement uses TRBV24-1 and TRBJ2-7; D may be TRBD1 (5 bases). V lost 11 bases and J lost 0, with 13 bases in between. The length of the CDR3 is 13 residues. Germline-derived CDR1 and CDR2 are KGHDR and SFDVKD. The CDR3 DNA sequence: TGTGCCATCAAAAGGGGCAGCTCCTACGAGCAGTACTTC. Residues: CAIKRGSSYEQYF.

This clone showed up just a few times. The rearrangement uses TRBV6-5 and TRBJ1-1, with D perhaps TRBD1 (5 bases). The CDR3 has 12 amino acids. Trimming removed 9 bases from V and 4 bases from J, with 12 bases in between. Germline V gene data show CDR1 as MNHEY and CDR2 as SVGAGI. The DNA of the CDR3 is TGTGCCAGTCGAACAAGGGGCACTGAAGCTTTCTTT. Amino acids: CASRTRGTEAFF.

The CDR3 sequence: CASSEPGLFLPLHF. The CDR3 nucleotides are TGTGCCAGCAGTGAGCCGGGACTCTTTTTACCCCTCCACTTT. The rearrangement uses TRBV6-1 and TRBJ1-6, with D possibly being TRBD1 (5 bases). V was trimmed by 3 bases and J by 12 bases, leaving 15 bases between them. Germline V gene lookup returns CDR1 MNHNS and CDR2 SASEGT. The CDR3 has 14 residues.

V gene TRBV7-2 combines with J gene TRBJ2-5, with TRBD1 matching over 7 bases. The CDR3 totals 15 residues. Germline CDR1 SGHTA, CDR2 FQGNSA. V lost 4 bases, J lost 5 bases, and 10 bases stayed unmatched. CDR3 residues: CASSSKGASHETQYF. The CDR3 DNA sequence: TGTGCCAGCAGCTCCAAGGGGGCTAGTCACGAGACCCAGTACTTC.

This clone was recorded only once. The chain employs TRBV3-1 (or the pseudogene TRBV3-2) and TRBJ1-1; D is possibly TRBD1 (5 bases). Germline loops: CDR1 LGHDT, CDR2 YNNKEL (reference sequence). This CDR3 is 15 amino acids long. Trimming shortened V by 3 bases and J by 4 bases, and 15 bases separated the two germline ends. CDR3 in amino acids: CASSHFSPGGTEAFF. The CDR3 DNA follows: TGTGCCAGCAGCCACTTTTCACCGGGGGGCACTGAAGCTTTCTTT.

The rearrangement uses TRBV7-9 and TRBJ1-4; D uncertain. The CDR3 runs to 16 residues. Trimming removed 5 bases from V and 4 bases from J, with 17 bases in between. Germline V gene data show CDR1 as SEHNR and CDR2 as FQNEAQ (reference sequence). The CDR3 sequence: CASSAPRGKSNEKLFF. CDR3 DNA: TGTGCCAGCAGCGCCCCCCGGGGTAAAAGTAATGAAAAACTGTTTTTT.

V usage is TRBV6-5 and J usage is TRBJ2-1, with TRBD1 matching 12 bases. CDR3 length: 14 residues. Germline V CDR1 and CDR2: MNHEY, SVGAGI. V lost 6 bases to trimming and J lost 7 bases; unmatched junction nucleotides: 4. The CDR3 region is CASRGTGGLNEQFF. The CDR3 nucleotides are TGTGCCAGCAGAGGGACAGGGGGCCTGAATGAGCAGTTCTTC.

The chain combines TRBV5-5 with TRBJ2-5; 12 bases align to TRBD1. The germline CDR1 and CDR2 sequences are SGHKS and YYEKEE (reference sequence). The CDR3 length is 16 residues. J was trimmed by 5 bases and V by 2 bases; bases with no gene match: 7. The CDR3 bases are TGTGCCAGCAGCTTATCCGGGACAGGGGGCTGGGAGACCCAGTACTTC. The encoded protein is CASSLSGTGGWETQYF.

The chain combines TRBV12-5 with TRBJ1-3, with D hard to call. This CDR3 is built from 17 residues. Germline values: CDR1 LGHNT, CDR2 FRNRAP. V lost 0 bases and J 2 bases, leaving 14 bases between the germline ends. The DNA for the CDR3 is TGTGCTAGTGGTTTGGTACCTTGGGAGTCGGCTGGAAACACCATATATTTT. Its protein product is CASGLVPWESAGNTIYF.

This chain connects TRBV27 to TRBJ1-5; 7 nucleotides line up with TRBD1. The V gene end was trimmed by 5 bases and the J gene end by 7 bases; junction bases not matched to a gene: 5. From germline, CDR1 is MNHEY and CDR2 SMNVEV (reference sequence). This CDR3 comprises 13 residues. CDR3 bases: TGTGCCAGCAGTACAGGGGAACGACAGCCCCAGCATTTT. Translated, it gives CASSTGERQPQHF.

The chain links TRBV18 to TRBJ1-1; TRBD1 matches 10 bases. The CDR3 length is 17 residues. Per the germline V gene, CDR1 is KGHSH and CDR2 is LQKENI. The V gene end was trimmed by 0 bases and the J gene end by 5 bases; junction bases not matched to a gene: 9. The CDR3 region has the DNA TGTGCCAGCTCACCACCGACAGGGGGCCACCCCCTGACTGAAGCTTTCTTT. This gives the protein CASSPPTGGHPLTEAFF.

In nucleotides, the CDR3 is TGCGCCAGCAGCTTGTCGGGGACAGGGAGTTTTGAGCAGTTCTTC. Its protein is CASSLSGTGSFEQFF. The V call is TRBV5-1, the J call TRBJ2-1; 9 nucleotides match TRBD1. The CDR3 loop spans 15 amino acids. Germline assignment: CDR1 SGHRS and CDR2 YFSETQ. Trimming cost V 1 base and J 9 bases; bases outside gene matches: 8.

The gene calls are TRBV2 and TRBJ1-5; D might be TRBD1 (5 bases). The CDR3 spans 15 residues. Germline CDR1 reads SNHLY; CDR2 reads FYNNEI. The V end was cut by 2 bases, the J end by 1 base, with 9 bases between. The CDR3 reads CASSERAGSNQPQHF. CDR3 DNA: TGTGCCAGCAGTGAAAGGGCAGGGAGCAATCAGCCCCAGCATTTT. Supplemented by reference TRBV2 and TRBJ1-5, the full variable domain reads EPEVTQTPSHQVTQMGQEVILRCVPISNHLYFYWYRQILGQKVEFLVSFYNNEISEKSEIFDDQFSVERPDGSNFTLKIRSTKLEDSAMYFCASSERAGSNQPQHFGDGTRLSIL.

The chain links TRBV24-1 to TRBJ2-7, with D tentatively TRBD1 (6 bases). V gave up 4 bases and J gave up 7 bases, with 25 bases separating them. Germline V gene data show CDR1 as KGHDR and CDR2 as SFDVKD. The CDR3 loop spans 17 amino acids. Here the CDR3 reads CATSEGPRQVTSGEQYF. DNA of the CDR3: TGTGCCACCAGTGAGGGGCCCCGACAGGTGACCTCGGGAGAGCAGTACTTC.

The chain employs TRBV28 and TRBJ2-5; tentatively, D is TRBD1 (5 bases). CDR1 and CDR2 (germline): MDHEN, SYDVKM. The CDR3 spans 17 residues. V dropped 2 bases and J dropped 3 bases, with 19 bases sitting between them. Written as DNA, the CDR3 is TGTGCCAGCAGTTTACGACAGACTGGTAACCCGGAAGAGACCCAGTACTTC. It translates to CASSLRQTGNPEETQYF.

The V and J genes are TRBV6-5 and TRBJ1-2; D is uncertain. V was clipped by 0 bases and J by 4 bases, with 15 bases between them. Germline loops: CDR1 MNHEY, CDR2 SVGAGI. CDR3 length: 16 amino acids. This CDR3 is CASSYSSGSPLYGYTF. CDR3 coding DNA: TGTGCCAGCAGTTACTCATCCGGGTCTCCCCTCTATGGCTACACCTTC.

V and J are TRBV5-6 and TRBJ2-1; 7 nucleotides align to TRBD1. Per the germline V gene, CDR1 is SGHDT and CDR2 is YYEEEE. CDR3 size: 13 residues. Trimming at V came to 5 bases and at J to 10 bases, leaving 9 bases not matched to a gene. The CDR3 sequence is CASSRESRGEQFF. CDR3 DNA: TGTGCCAGCAGTCGTGAGTCCAGGGGGGAGCAGTTCTTC.

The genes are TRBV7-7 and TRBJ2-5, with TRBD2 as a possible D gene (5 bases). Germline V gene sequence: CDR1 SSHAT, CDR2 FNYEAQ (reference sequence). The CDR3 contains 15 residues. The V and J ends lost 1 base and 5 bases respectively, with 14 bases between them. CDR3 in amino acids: CASSLESRGGETQYF. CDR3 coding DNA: TGTGCCAGCAGCTTAGAATCCCGGGGTGGGGAGACCCAGTACTTC.

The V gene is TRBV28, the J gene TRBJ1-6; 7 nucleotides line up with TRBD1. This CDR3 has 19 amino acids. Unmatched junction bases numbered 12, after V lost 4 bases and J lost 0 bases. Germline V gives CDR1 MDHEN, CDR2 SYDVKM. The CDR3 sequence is CASSSGGLRPSSYNSPLHF. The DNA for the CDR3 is TGTGCCAGCAGTTCAGGGGGGTTAAGACCGAGCTCCTATAATTCACCCCTCCACTTT.

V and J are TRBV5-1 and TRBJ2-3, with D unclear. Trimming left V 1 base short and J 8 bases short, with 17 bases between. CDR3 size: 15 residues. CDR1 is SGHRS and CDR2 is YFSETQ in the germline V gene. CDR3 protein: CASSLTLDKMSTQYF. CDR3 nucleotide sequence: TGCGCCAGCAGCTTGACTCTTGACAAAATGTCTACGCAGTATTTT.

Written as DNA, the CDR3 is TGTGCCAGCAGCCAAGTATCGGGGGGCGTCAATCAGCCCCAGCATTTT. As protein: CASSQVSGGVNQPQHF. The rearrangement uses TRBV3-1 (or the pseudogene TRBV3-2) and TRBJ1-5; D is possibly TRBD1 (6 bases). The CDR3 is made up of 16 amino acids. V lost 1 base and J 3 bases, leaving 13 bases between the germline ends. CDR1 is LGHDT, CDR2 YNNKEL, per germline (reference sequence).

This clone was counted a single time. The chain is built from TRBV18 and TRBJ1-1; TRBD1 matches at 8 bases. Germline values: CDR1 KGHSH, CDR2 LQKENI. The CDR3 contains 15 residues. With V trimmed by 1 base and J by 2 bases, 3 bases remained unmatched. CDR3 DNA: TGTGCCAGCTCACCACGGACAGGGAGAAACACTGAAGCTTTCTTT. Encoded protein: CASSPRTGRNTEAFF.